The next 9 T cell receptor beta chains were all read from a single sample in a study of CXCR3-negative and CXCR3-positive naive CD8 T cells. UMI-labeled 5' RACE yielded the TRB cDNA libraries. Each CDR3 protein gets one entry in TCRdb, which reprocessed the 5' RACE reads and gives no DNA. The data include over 100,000 distinct CDR3 sequences; the top ten clones carry approximately 0.4%. Findings and limits, study-wide: A higher hydrophobicity marked the TRB CDR3s of CXCR3-positive naive cells versus CXCR3-negative naive cells.

For these TCRs, the target antigens are not known. Sequenced input: naive CXCR3+ CD8+ T cells from blood. Described subset: CD45RO-CCR7+CD27+CD95- naive CD8+ T cells expressing CXCR3 (TNR3+). The source of these receptors is a human donor in good health. Some clones in this sample may be carry-over from other donors' samples.

The V and J genes are TRBV28 and TRBJ2-3; the TCRdb D gene call, TRBD1, has no DNA to confirm it. The CDR3 runs 17 residues. Germline V gene sequence: CDR1 MDHEN, CDR2 SYDVKM. CDR3 protein: CASSSPPTGVLTDTQYF.

The V call is TRBV28, the J call TRBJ2-5; there is no DNA to check the TCRdb D call of TRBD1. Per the germline V gene, CDR1 is MDHEN and CDR2 is SYDVKM. The CDR3 extends over 14 amino acids. CDR3 sequence reads: CASRSRGGVETQYF.

The V and J genes are TRBV20-1 and TRBJ1-1. Germline CDR1 and CDR2: DFQATT and SNEGSKA (reference sequence). This CDR3 is 12 amino acids long. The CDR3 loop is CSARAWLTEAFF.

The chain links TRBV4-3 to TRBJ2-7; TCRdb indicates TRBD2, and absent DNA this call remains unverified. This CDR3 comprises 16 residues. Germline loops: CDR1 LGHNA, CDR2 YSLEER. The CDR3 region is CASSQEAGYTSYEQYF.

This rearrangement joins TRBV4-1 to TRBJ1-1; TCRdb calls TRBD1, which cannot be checked without DNA. This CDR3 region has 15 residues. Germline V gene sequence: CDR1 MGHRA, CDR2 YSYEKL. CDR3 region: CASSQPEQGNTEAFF.

The chain has TRBV29-1 and TRBJ1-3; the D call from TCRdb, TRBD1, cannot be confirmed without DNA. CDR3 length: 18 residues. The germline gives CDR1 SQVTM, CDR2 ANQGSEA. This CDR3 is CSVEDPRTGGMTLDTIYF.

The CDR3 loop is CASSDPPGDGYTF. The rearrangement uses TRBV25-1 and TRBJ1-2. The germline V gene encodes CDR1 MGHDK and CDR2 SYGVNS. CDR3 length equals 13 residues.

The rearrangement joins TRBV20-1 to TRBJ2-7; TCRdb's assignment of TRBD2 cannot be checked, as there is no DNA. The CDR3 is made up of 12 amino acids. Germline assignment: CDR1 DFQATT and CDR2 SNEGSKA (reference sequence). CDR3 sequence reads: CSASLAEYEQYF.

The chain carries TRBV11-2 and TRBJ2-2. From germline, CDR1 is SGHAT and CDR2 FQNNGV. The CDR3 covers 13 residues. CDR3 sequence: CASSRGDTGELFF.